This is a list of T cell receptor beta chains from one sample in a study of blood T cell repertoires in COVID-19. Clones were read by immunoSEQ multiplex PCR, and TCRdb kept only the in-frame ones, dropping some. This table holds about 290,000 clones, approximately 88% found once. Input material: PBMCs or T cells enriched from blood (not recorded which). The receptor source for this set is a woman aged 40 to 50 who had recovered from COVID-19. Each CDR3 is given with its conserved first and last residue. A D gene is named only where the DNA matches it firmly. Size values are once, few and many counts, or a class for expanded clones, and some rows have none.

clone size	J gene	D gene	V gene	CDR3 DNA	CDR3 protein
NA	TRBJ2-1	NA	TRBV7-2	TGTGCCAGCAGCTTAGCAGGAGACAATGAGCAGTTCTTC	CASSLAGDNEQFF
NA	TRBJ2-7	NA	TRBV15	TGTGCCACCAGCAGAGATGGGCGGCGAAGGGGCCCCTCTTACGAGCAGTACTTC	CATSRDGRRRGPSYEQYF
NA	TRBJ1-1	TRBD1	TRBV9	TGTGCCAGCAGCGGATACAGGGGAAGCACTGAAGCTTTCTTT	CASSGYRGSTEAFF
NA	TRBJ1-4	NA	TRBV25-1	TGTGCCAGCGGGCTAGGGGGTCAGGAAAAACTGTTTTTT	CASGLGGQEKLFF
NA	TRBJ2-1	NA	TRBV24-1	TGTGCCACCAGTGATTCGAGTAAGAATGAGCAGTTCTTC	CATSDSSKNEQFF
NA	TRBJ1-3	NA	TRBV18	TGTGCCAGCTCACCACCGGGTGGAGGCGTGGGCTCTGGAAACACCATATATTTT	CASSPPGGGVGSGNTIYF
NA	TRBJ2-3	NA	TRBV25-1	TGTGCCATATCGAGGAGGGGCACAGATACGCAGTATTTT	CAISRRGTDTQYF
NA	TRBJ1-2	TRBD1	TRBV2	TGTGCCAGCAGGAGGGACAGGGGGCGGTCGGTTGGCTACACCTTC	CASRRDRGRSVGYTF
once	TRBJ1-5	TRBD1	TRBV18	TGTGCCAGCTCACCACAGGGGGCGGCTCAGCCCCAGCATTTT	CASSPQGAAQPQHF
NA	TRBJ2-1	TRBD2	TRBV28	TGTGCCAGCAGTCCCCGACTAGCCTTCACTTACAATGAGCAGTTCTTC	CASSPRLAFTYNEQFF
NA	TRBJ1-2	TRBD1	TRBV6-5	TGTGCCAGCAAACCGGGACAGGGTATTGGCTACACCTTC	CASKPGQGIGYTF
NA	TRBJ2-2	NA	TRBV11-1	TGTGCCAGCAGCCGAAATAAAGGGGCAACCGGGGAGCTGTTTTTT	CASSRNKGATGELFF
NA	TRBJ1-2	TRBD1	TRBV19	TGTGCCAGTACCACTATTCTCGAGACAGGGGGCTATGGCTACACCTTC	CASTTILETGGYGYTF
NA	TRBJ2-7	TRBD2	TRBV14	TGTGCCAGCAGCAATGGGGGGGTCCAGTACGAGCAGTACTTC	CASSNGGVQYEQYF
NA	TRBJ2-3	TRBD2	TRBV29-1	TGCAGCGTCGAAGGGACTTTTGGACTAGCGGGGGGGCGGTTTGGCACAGATACGCAGTATTTT	CSVEGTFGLAGGRFGTDTQYF
once	TRBJ2-7	TRBD2	TRBV5-1	TGCGCCAGCAGCGTGGGACTAGCTTCCTCCTACGAGCAGTACTTC	CASSVGLASSYEQYF
few	TRBJ1-5	NA	TRBV19	TGTGCCAGTAGTAAGCAAAATCAGCCCCAGCATTTT	CASSKQNQPQHF
NA	TRBJ1-3	TRBD1	TRBV6-5	TGTGCCGAAGGGACAGCTACTGGAAACACCATATATTTT	CAEGTATGNTIYF
NA	TRBJ2-3	TRBD2	TRBV6-5	TGTGCCAGCAGTTACTCGAAGCGGGGGGGCCCAGATACGCAGTATTTT	CASSYSKRGGPDTQYF
NA	TRBJ2-3	TRBD2	TRBV10-3	TGTGCCATCAGTGAGTCGGTAGCGGGAGGAGGCACAGATACGCAGTATTTT	CAISESVAGGGTDTQYF
once	TRBJ2-7	TRBD2	TRBV3-1/TRBV3-2	TGTGCCAGCAGCCAGGTCCCTGGACTAGGCTTCGAGCAGTACTTC	CASSQVPGLGFEQYF
few	TRBJ2-3	TRBD2	TRBV6-4	TGTGCCAGCAGTGACTCCGCGGGGGGAAGCACAGATACGCAGTATTTT	CASSDSAGGSTDTQYF
NA	TRBJ1-5	TRBD1	TRBV6-5	TGTGCCAGCTCCGGGACAGGGGTAACCAATCAGCCCCAGCATTTT	CASSGTGVTNQPQHF
NA	TRBJ2-5	TRBD2	TRBV6-1	TGTGCCAGCAGTGAGGATCGGTGGGGGGGAGAGACCCAGTACTTC	CASSEDRWGGETQYF
NA	TRBJ1-1	TRBD1	TRBV5-1	TGCGCCAGCAGCCGCCCCGGGACAGGGGGCACTGAAGCTTTCTTT	CASSRPGTGGTEAFF
NA	TRBJ2-6	TRBD1	TRBV7-3	TGTGCCAGCAGCTTAAATTCCGGCAGGGGGCTTTTTGGCTCTGGGGCCAACGTCCTGACTTTC	CASSLNSGRGLFGSGANVLTF
NA	TRBJ1-2	NA	TRBV19	TGTGCCAGTAGTATACACAGGGAGAATGGCTACACCTTC	CASSIHRENGYTF
NA	TRBJ2-7	NA	TRBV7-2	TGTGCCAGCAGCTTAGCGCTTGTACTTAACGAGCAGTACTTC	CASSLALVLNEQYF
once	TRBJ2-4	NA	TRBV5-1	TGCGCCAGCAGCCGTGATACTCCTATAGCCAAAAACATTCAGTACTTC	CASSRDTPIAKNIQYF
NA	TRBJ2-1	TRBD1	TRBV29-1	TGCAGCTCCTGGACAGGGGACTTCGAATTCTTC	CSSWTGDFEFF
few	TRBJ2-7	TRBD2	TRBV28	TGTGCCACCACTAGCGGGATAACCTACGAGCAGTACTTC	CATTSGITYEQYF
NA	TRBJ2-7	NA	TRBV7-8	TGTGCCAGCAGCTTAGTTCGGGGTCACTCCTACGAGCAGTACTTC	CASSLVRGHSYEQYF
NA	TRBJ1-1	TRBD1	TRBV4-1	TGCGCCAGCAGCCGATGGACAGGGGATGGCACTGAAGCTTTCTTT	CASSRWTGDGTEAFF
NA	TRBJ2-7	TRBD1	TRBV19	TGTGCCAGTAGAAACCTGGGACAGGGCTGCTCCTACGAGCAGTACTTC	CASRNLGQGCSYEQYF
NA	TRBJ1-1	TRBD1	TRBV29-1	TGCAGCGTTGAGAGGGACAGGCGGGGTGAAGCTTTCTTT	CSVERDRRGEAFF
NA	TRBJ2-5	TRBD2	TRBV29-1	TGCAGCGTTGATGGGACTAGCGGTTTAGAGACCCAGTACTTC	CSVDGTSGLETQYF
NA	TRBJ2-1	TRBD2	TRBV7-3	TGTGCCAGCAGCTTAAATAGCGGGGCTTCCTACAATGAGCAGTTCTTC	CASSLNSGASYNEQFF
NA	TRBJ2-1	TRBD1	TRBV19	TGTGCCAGTAGCCTTCGACAGGGACATGAGCAGTTCTTC	CASSLRQGHEQFF
NA	TRBJ1-1	NA	TRBV11-2	TGTGCCAGCAGCTCAAAGGTCTGGGGCGACTCTGAAGCTTTCTTT	CASSSKVWGDSEAFF
NA	TRBJ2-7	TRBD2	TRBV7-9	TGTGCCAGCAGCTTCGAGACTAGCCGGGTTTACGAGCAGTACTTC	CASSFETSRVYEQYF
NA	TRBJ2-3	NA	TRBV30	TGTGCCTGGAGCCCTGGGACTCCTAGCACAGATACGCAGTATTTT	CAWSPGTPSTDTQYF
once	TRBJ1-5	NA	TRBV4-1	TGCGCCAGCAGCCAAGACATCAATCAGCCCCAGCATTTT	CASSQDINQPQHF
NA	TRBJ2-3	NA	TRBV5-1	TGCGCCAGCAGCTTCCAGGGGAGCACAGATACGCAGTATTTT	CASSFQGSTDTQYF
NA	TRBJ2-2	NA	TRBV5-1	TGCGCCAGCAGCTTGGAGGGCAGGGTCGACACCGGGGAGCTGTTTTTT	CASSLEGRVDTGELFF
NA	TRBJ2-1	NA	TRBV11-3	TGTGCCAGCAGCTTAGATGGTAACAGCGGCTCCTACAATGAGCAGTTCTTC	CASSLDGNSGSYNEQFF
NA	TRBJ2-5	TRBD2	TRBV20-1	TGCAGTGCTAGTCCGGTAGCGGGGGGGCCTTTTGAGACCCAGTACTTC	CSASPVAGGPFETQYF
NA	TRBJ2-7	NA	TRBV5-5	TGTGCCAGCAGCTTGTTGGTGGGAGCCTCCTACGAGCAGTACTTC	CASSLLVGASYEQYF
NA	TRBJ2-7	NA	TRBV29-1	TGCAGCGTTGCAGGGTCGGCTCGATACGAGCAGTACTTC	CSVAGSARYEQYF
few	TRBJ1-1	NA	TRBV2	TGTGCCAGCAGGATGACAGCTCGCGACACTGAAGCTTTCTTT	CASRMTARDTEAFF
NA	TRBJ1-1	NA	TRBV18	TGTGCCAGCTCCCGCCGAATGGGAGTGAACACTGAAGCTTTCTTT	CASSRRMGVNTEAFF
NA	TRBJ2-3	TRBD2	TRBV7-8	TGTGCCAGCAGCTTAGCAGGGGGACTAGCGGCCTCAGATACGCAGTATTTT	CASSLAGGLAASDTQYF
NA	TRBJ1-2	NA	TRBV6-6	TGTGCCAGCAACAAACCCCAGGGAACCTCTAACTATGGCTACACCTTC	CASNKPQGTSNYGYTF
NA	TRBJ2-1	NA	TRBV7-3	TGTGCCAGCAGCATGGGACTGGAGGGCGAGCAGTTCTTC	CASSMGLEGEQFF
NA	TRBJ2-7	TRBD2	TRBV7-2	TGTGCCAGCAGCCTCTTGGGGCTAGCGGGGTCCAACGAGCAGTACTTC	CASSLLGLAGSNEQYF
NA	TRBJ1-2	NA	TRBV4-1	TGCGCCAGCAGCCAGCTCGGGACAAATGGCTACACCTTC	CASSQLGTNGYTF
NA	TRBJ1-4	NA	TRBV19	TGTGCCAGTACTACAGGGAGGGGGTTTCGTGAAAAACTGTTTTTT	CASTTGRGFREKLFF
NA	TRBJ2-1	TRBD2	TRBV13	TGTGCCAGCAGCTCCGGACTAGCGGGAGGGAACTCCTACAATGAGCAGTTCTTC	CASSSGLAGGNSYNEQFF
NA	TRBJ1-1	NA	TRBV25-1	TGTGCCAGCAGTGAATTTGTAGTGGGGGGGAACACTGAAGCTTTCTTT	CASSEFVVGGNTEAFF